A selection of T cell receptor beta chains follows, all from one sample in a study of blood T cell repertoires in COVID-19. Assay used: immunoSEQ multiplex PCR; TCRdb lists only in-frame clones, some missing. The table records roughly 100,000 clones, approximately 78% of them present only once. Sequenced material: peripheral blood. These receptors all stem from a woman of 80 years or more with acute or convalescent COVID-19. CDR3s include the opening cysteine and the closing phenylalanine or tryptophan. Fields, in order: D gene, J gene, clone size, CDR3 length, V gene, CDR3 protein, CDR3 DNA. D genes are given only for firm matches. The listing skips clone size in some rows; elsewhere it reads once, few, many or a size class.

TRBD1,TRBJ1-2,NA,15,TRBV2,CASRVGTGQGYGYTF,TGTGCCAGCAGGGTAGGGACAGGGCAGGGCTATGGCTACACCTTC
NA,TRBJ2-1,NA,13,TRBV2,CASSAPLGRRQFF,TGTGCCAGCAGTGCCCCTTTAGGGAGGAGGCAGTTCTTC
NA,TRBJ1-2,NA,12,TRBV18,CASSPSRSGYTF,TGTGCCAGCTCACCATCGAGATCCGGCTACACCTTC
TRBD2,TRBJ2-5,NA,18,TRBV5-1,CASSLGTSGRRLGETQYF,TGCGCCAGCAGCCTTGGGACTAGCGGGAGGCGTCTAGGAGAGACCCAGTACTTC
NA,TRBJ1-1,once,16,TRBV28,CASSLYVGGLNTEAFF,TGTGCCAGCAGTTTATATGTTGGGGGCCTGAACACTGAAGCTTTCTTT
TRBD2,TRBJ2-5,NA,15,TRBV11-3,CASSSGLAGQETQYF,TGTGCCAGCAGCTCGGGACTAGCGGGACAAGAGACCCAGTACTTC
NA,TRBJ2-3,NA,17,TRBV3-1/TRBV3-2,CASSQEEPGVRTDTQYF,TGTGCCAGCAGCCAAGAGGAACCGGGAGTAAGGACAGATACGCAGTATTTT
NA,TRBJ2-2,NA,15,TRBV19,CASSPRTMNTGELFF,TGTGCCAGTAGTCCACGGACAATGAACACCGGGGAGCTGTTTTTT
NA,TRBJ1-6,once,14,TRBV27,CASSLGGFNSPLHF,TGTGCCAGCAGTTTGGGGGGTTTCAATTCACCCCTCCACTTT
NA,TRBJ2-2,NA,15,TRBV9,CASSVEHPSTGELFF,TGTGCCAGCAGCGTAGAACACCCGTCCACCGGGGAGCTGTTTTTT